Listed below are T cell receptor beta chains from one sample, sequenced in a study of cytomegalovirus exposure and HLA in healthy donors. TCRdb keeps only in-frame clones here, not all; method: immunoSEQ multiplex PCR. This sample yields some 180,000 clones, of which around 75% are seen a single time; approximately 2.6% belongs to the top ten. The sample consisted of PBMCs. These receptors were collected from a female donor in good health and CMV-seronegative. The CDR3 runs from the conserved cysteine through the conserved F or W. The D gene is left open where the match is weak. Rows may omit the clone size; those that give it use once, few, many or a size class.

>TRBV7-9|TRBJ2-5|NA|TRBD2
CASSLVWTRIETQYF
TGTGCCAGCAGCTTAGTATGGACTAGAATTGAGACCCAGTACTTC
>TRBV19|TRBJ2-7|NA|TRBD2
CASSMLAESSYEQYF
TGTGCCAGTAGTATGCTAGCGGAGAGCTCCTACGAGCAGTACTTC
>TRBV27|TRBJ1-6|NA|TRBD1
CASSRQGGFGSPLHF
TGTGCCAGCAGTCGGCAAGGGGGCTTTGGTTCACCCCTCCACTTT
>TRBV7-9|TRBJ2-3|once|NA
CAITYPGDTQYF
TGTGCCATTACGTACCCGGGAGATACGCAGTATTTT
>TRBV11-2|TRBJ1-4|NA|TRBD1
CASSPRAGGGEKLFF
TGTGCCAGCAGCCCACGGGCAGGGGGCGGTGAAAAACTGTTTTTT
>TRBV11-3|TRBJ2-2|NA|NA
CASSRGLGGELFF
TGTGCCAGCAGTCGGGGATTGGGCGGGGAGCTGTTTTTT
>TRBV27|TRBJ2-2|NA|NA
CASKWLNTGELFF
TGTGCCAGCAAGTGGCTGAACACCGGGGAGCTGTTTTTT
>TRBV2|TRBJ2-7|NA|TRBD2
CASSSGGGAYEQYF
TGTGCCAGCAGTTCGGGCGGGGGGGCCTACGAGCAGTACTTC
>TRBV9|TRBJ2-2|NA|TRBD2
CASSVWAGGAESGELFF
TGTGCCAGCAGCGTTTGGGCGGGGGGGGCCGAGAGCGGGGAGCTGTTTTTT
>TRBV11-2|TRBJ1-6|NA|NA
CASSLGLRGYDNSPLHF
TGTGCCAGCAGCTTAGGGCTAAGGGGTTATGATAATTCACCCCTCCACTTT
>TRBV7-9|TRBJ2-5|NA|TRBD2
CASSLAGREERNQETQYF
TGTGCCAGCAGCTTAGCTGGGAGGGAGGAGAGGAACCAAGAGACCCAGTACTTC
>TRBV2|TRBJ2-1|once|NA
CASGTLSYNEQFF
TGTGCCAGCGGGACTCTCTCCTACAATGAGCAGTTCTTC
>TRBV7-8|TRBJ1-3|NA|NA
CASSLNVLGHRPETRGNTIYF
TGTGCCAGCAGCTTAAACGTCTTGGGACACCGGCCCGAGACTCGTGGAAACACCATATATTTT
>TRBV19|TRBJ2-7|NA|TRBD1
CASSEAGGTSYEQYF
TGTGCCAGTAGTGAGGCAGGGGGTACTTCCTACGAGCAGTACTTC
>TRBV27|TRBJ2-7|NA|NA
CASSLRDNYEQYF
TGTGCCAGCAGTTTGAGGGACAACTACGAGCAGTACTTC
>TRBV6-6|TRBJ1-3|once|TRBD1
CASSSLGQGDTIYF
TGTGCCAGCAGTTCGCTGGGACAGGGGGACACCATATATTTT
>TRBV30|TRBJ2-6|NA|NA
CAWTKSGANVLTF
TGTGCCTGGACCAAATCTGGGGCCAACGTCCTGACTTTC
>TRBV7-9|TRBJ1-3|NA|NA
CASSYQGRGNTIYF
TGTGCCAGCAGTTACCAGGGGAGAGGAAACACCATATATTTT
>TRBV27|TRBJ1-5|NA|NA
CASSLSIRVSQPQHF
TGTGCCAGCAGTTTATCGATCCGGGTCTCTCAGCCCCAGCATTTT
>TRBV10-3|TRBJ2-1|NA|TRBD1
CAISRDRDHEQFF
TGTGCCATCAGCCGGGACAGGGATCATGAGCAGTTCTTC
>TRBV11-3|TRBJ2-7|NA|NA
CASSLDPGLSASYEQYF
TGTGCCAGCAGCTTAGACCCAGGGTTATCGGCGTCCTACGAGCAGTACTTC
>TRBV7-2|TRBJ1-2|NA|NA
CASSLAAGLGYTF
TGTGCCAGCAGCTTAGCCGCAGGGCTAGGCTACACCTTC
>TRBV5-1|TRBJ2-7|NA|NA
CASSLEFSGNYEQYF
TGCGCCAGCAGCTTGGAATTTTCGGGAAACTACGAGCAGTACTTC
>TRBV7-6|TRBJ2-1|NA|TRBD2
CASSPIGTSGPYNEQFF
TGTGCCAGCAGCCCGATCGGGACTAGCGGCCCCTACAATGAGCAGTTCTTC
>TRBV28|TRBJ2-1|NA|TRBD2
CASSLPDLAGRNEQFF
TGTGCCAGCAGTTTACCGGACCTAGCGGGTAGAAATGAGCAGTTCTTC
>TRBV7-2|TRBJ1-6|NA|TRBD1
CASSSRGTGGANSPLHF
TGTGCCAGCAGCTCCAGGGGAACAGGGGGCGCGAATTCACCCCTCCACTTT
>TRBV2|TRBJ1-1|NA|TRBD1
CASSDQGQGNTEAFF
TGTGCCAGCAGTGATCAAGGACAGGGGAACACTGAAGCTTTCTTT
>TRBV30|TRBJ2-4|NA|NA
CAWSVQFPGKDKNIQYF
TGTGCCTGGAGTGTACAATTCCCGGGGAAGGATAAAAACATTCAGTACTTC
>TRBV28|TRBJ1-4|NA|NA
CASSPDRGNEKLFF
TGTGCCAGCAGTCCTGATAGAGGGAATGAAAAACTGTTTTTT
>TRBV28|TRBJ2-1|once|TRBD2
CASSFLAGAESAYNEQFF
TGTGCCAGCAGTTTTCTAGCGGGAGCCGAGAGCGCCTACAATGAGCAGTTCTTC
>TRBV21-1|TRBJ2-7|few|NA
CASSKGGKGTYEQYF
TGTGCCAGCAGCAAAGGGGGCAAGGGGACCTACGAGCAGTACTTC
>TRBV7-8|TRBJ1-5|NA|NA
CASSLRGIGNQPQHF
TGTGCCAGCAGCTTGCGGGGCATCGGCAATCAGCCCCAGCATTTT
>TRBV19|TRBJ1-2|once|NA
CASRGTGGFYNYGYTF
TGTGCCAGTCGGGGGACGGGAGGATTTTATAACTATGGCTACACCTTC
>TRBV15|TRBJ2-7|NA|NA
CATSRGDRFSYEQYF
TGTGCCACCAGCAGAGGAGACAGGTTCTCCTACGAGCAGTACTTC
>TRBV28|TRBJ2-7|NA|NA
CASNPTGLYEQYF
TGTGCCAGCAACCCTACAGGGCTCTACGAGCAGTACTTC
>TRBV7-9|TRBJ1-4|NA|NA
CASSLGVNEKLFF
TGTGCCAGCAGCTTAGGAGTTAATGAAAAACTGTTTTTT
>TRBV30|TRBJ1-1|NA|NA
CAWSERPNTEAFF
TGTGCCTGGAGCGAGAGGCCGAACACTGAAGCTTTCTTT
>TRBV6-5|TRBJ2-7|NA|TRBD1
CASSRDRAVFEQYF
TGTGCCAGCAGCCGGGACAGGGCTGTCTTTGAGCAGTACTTC
>TRBV19|TRBJ2-2|once|TRBD1
CASSILGQGRTTGELFF
TGTGCCAGTAGTATATTAGGACAGGGGCGAACCACCGGGGAGCTGTTTTTT
>TRBV30|TRBJ2-2|NA|TRBD2
CAWSDGSGGWDTGELFF
TGTGCCTGGAGTGATGGTTCGGGGGGGTGGGACACCGGGGAGCTGTTTTTT
>TRBV29-1|TRBJ1-2|NA|TRBD1
CSAYVTGDYGYTF
TGCAGCGCCTATGTGACAGGGGATTATGGCTACACCTTC
>TRBV11-3|TRBJ2-1|NA|TRBD1
CAMSPVDREHNEQFF
TGTGCCATGTCCCCGGTTGACAGGGAGCACAATGAGCAGTTCTTC
>TRBV6-5|TRBJ1-1|NA|TRBD1
CASSYSDRANTEAFF
TGTGCCAGCAGTTACTCGGACAGGGCGAACACTGAAGCTTTCTTT
>TRBV7-2|TRBJ2-7|NA|NA
CASSSNTGIAYEQYF
TGTGCCAGCAGCTCTAATACAGGGATTGCTTACGAGCAGTACTTC
>TRBV9|TRBJ1-2|few|NA
CASSVVTVSDGYTF
TGTGCCAGCAGCGTAGTTACCGTGTCGGATGGCTACACCTTC
>TRBV19|TRBJ2-2|few|TRBD2
CASSWGTRWTGELFF
TGTGCCAGTAGTTGGGGGACTAGGTGGACCGGGGAGCTGTTTTTT
>TRBV5-1|TRBJ2-7|NA|NA
CASSPLPSSYEQYF
TGCGCCAGCAGCCCGCTACCCTCCTCCTACGAGCAGTACTTC
>TRBV27|TRBJ1-3|NA|NA
CASSLNRGGNTTYF
TGTGCCAGCAGTTTAAATAGGGGTGGAAACACCACATATTTT
>TRBV5-1|TRBJ2-7|NA|NA
CASSLGHRASSYEQYF
TGCGCCAGCAGCTTGGGGCACAGGGCTAGCTCCTACGAGCAGTACTTC
>TRBV19|TRBJ2-5|NA|TRBD2
CASSMGLAGETQYF
TGTGCCAGTAGTATGGGACTAGCGGGAGAGACCCAGTACTTC
>TRBV28|TRBJ1-1|NA|TRBD1
CASSLGQGLEAFF
TGTGCCAGCAGTTTAGGACAGGGGCTCGAAGCTTTCTTT
>TRBV5-1|TRBJ2-2|once|TRBD1
CASADRGNTGELFF
TGCGCCAGCGCGGACAGGGGGAACACCGGGGAGCTGTTTTTT
>TRBV30|TRBJ1-4|NA|TRBD1
CAWREGTAGLWEKLFF
TGTGCCTGGAGAGAGGGGACAGCGGGTCTATGGGAAAAACTGTTTTTT
>TRBV30|TRBJ1-2|NA|NA
CAWAGTGTGGYTF
TGTGCCTGGGCTGGTACAGGGACGGGTGGCTACACCTTC
>TRBV2|TRBJ2-1|NA|TRBD2
CASSEDGLAGVIYNEQFF
TGTGCCAGCAGTGAAGATGGACTAGCGGGAGTGATCTACAATGAGCAGTTCTTC